The clone carrying this TCR beta chain has just a few counts. TCRdb ran MiXCR on the 5' RACE reads and lists one entry per CDR3 protein. The sample includes approximately 60,000 distinct CDR3 sequences, 8% to 10% seen only once; the top ten take about 1.1%. The CDR3 covers 16 residues. This sample is drawn from a study of T-cell memory formation after mild COVID-19. The rearrangement joins TRBV21-1 to TRBJ2-7; the listed D gene, TRBD1, was not tested against the DNA. TRBV21-1 is shown as a pseudogene. Sequenced sample: PBMCs or a T cell subset sorted from them (not recorded which). This TCR derives from a man younger than 35 who had mild COVID-19 (a few samples of this study predate the infection). Cell type and time point are not known. CDR3 amino acids: CASSKFARQGLFGQYV. CDR3 DNA sequence: TGTGCCAGCAGCAAATTTGCGAGACAGGGGCTGTTTGGGCAGTACGTC.